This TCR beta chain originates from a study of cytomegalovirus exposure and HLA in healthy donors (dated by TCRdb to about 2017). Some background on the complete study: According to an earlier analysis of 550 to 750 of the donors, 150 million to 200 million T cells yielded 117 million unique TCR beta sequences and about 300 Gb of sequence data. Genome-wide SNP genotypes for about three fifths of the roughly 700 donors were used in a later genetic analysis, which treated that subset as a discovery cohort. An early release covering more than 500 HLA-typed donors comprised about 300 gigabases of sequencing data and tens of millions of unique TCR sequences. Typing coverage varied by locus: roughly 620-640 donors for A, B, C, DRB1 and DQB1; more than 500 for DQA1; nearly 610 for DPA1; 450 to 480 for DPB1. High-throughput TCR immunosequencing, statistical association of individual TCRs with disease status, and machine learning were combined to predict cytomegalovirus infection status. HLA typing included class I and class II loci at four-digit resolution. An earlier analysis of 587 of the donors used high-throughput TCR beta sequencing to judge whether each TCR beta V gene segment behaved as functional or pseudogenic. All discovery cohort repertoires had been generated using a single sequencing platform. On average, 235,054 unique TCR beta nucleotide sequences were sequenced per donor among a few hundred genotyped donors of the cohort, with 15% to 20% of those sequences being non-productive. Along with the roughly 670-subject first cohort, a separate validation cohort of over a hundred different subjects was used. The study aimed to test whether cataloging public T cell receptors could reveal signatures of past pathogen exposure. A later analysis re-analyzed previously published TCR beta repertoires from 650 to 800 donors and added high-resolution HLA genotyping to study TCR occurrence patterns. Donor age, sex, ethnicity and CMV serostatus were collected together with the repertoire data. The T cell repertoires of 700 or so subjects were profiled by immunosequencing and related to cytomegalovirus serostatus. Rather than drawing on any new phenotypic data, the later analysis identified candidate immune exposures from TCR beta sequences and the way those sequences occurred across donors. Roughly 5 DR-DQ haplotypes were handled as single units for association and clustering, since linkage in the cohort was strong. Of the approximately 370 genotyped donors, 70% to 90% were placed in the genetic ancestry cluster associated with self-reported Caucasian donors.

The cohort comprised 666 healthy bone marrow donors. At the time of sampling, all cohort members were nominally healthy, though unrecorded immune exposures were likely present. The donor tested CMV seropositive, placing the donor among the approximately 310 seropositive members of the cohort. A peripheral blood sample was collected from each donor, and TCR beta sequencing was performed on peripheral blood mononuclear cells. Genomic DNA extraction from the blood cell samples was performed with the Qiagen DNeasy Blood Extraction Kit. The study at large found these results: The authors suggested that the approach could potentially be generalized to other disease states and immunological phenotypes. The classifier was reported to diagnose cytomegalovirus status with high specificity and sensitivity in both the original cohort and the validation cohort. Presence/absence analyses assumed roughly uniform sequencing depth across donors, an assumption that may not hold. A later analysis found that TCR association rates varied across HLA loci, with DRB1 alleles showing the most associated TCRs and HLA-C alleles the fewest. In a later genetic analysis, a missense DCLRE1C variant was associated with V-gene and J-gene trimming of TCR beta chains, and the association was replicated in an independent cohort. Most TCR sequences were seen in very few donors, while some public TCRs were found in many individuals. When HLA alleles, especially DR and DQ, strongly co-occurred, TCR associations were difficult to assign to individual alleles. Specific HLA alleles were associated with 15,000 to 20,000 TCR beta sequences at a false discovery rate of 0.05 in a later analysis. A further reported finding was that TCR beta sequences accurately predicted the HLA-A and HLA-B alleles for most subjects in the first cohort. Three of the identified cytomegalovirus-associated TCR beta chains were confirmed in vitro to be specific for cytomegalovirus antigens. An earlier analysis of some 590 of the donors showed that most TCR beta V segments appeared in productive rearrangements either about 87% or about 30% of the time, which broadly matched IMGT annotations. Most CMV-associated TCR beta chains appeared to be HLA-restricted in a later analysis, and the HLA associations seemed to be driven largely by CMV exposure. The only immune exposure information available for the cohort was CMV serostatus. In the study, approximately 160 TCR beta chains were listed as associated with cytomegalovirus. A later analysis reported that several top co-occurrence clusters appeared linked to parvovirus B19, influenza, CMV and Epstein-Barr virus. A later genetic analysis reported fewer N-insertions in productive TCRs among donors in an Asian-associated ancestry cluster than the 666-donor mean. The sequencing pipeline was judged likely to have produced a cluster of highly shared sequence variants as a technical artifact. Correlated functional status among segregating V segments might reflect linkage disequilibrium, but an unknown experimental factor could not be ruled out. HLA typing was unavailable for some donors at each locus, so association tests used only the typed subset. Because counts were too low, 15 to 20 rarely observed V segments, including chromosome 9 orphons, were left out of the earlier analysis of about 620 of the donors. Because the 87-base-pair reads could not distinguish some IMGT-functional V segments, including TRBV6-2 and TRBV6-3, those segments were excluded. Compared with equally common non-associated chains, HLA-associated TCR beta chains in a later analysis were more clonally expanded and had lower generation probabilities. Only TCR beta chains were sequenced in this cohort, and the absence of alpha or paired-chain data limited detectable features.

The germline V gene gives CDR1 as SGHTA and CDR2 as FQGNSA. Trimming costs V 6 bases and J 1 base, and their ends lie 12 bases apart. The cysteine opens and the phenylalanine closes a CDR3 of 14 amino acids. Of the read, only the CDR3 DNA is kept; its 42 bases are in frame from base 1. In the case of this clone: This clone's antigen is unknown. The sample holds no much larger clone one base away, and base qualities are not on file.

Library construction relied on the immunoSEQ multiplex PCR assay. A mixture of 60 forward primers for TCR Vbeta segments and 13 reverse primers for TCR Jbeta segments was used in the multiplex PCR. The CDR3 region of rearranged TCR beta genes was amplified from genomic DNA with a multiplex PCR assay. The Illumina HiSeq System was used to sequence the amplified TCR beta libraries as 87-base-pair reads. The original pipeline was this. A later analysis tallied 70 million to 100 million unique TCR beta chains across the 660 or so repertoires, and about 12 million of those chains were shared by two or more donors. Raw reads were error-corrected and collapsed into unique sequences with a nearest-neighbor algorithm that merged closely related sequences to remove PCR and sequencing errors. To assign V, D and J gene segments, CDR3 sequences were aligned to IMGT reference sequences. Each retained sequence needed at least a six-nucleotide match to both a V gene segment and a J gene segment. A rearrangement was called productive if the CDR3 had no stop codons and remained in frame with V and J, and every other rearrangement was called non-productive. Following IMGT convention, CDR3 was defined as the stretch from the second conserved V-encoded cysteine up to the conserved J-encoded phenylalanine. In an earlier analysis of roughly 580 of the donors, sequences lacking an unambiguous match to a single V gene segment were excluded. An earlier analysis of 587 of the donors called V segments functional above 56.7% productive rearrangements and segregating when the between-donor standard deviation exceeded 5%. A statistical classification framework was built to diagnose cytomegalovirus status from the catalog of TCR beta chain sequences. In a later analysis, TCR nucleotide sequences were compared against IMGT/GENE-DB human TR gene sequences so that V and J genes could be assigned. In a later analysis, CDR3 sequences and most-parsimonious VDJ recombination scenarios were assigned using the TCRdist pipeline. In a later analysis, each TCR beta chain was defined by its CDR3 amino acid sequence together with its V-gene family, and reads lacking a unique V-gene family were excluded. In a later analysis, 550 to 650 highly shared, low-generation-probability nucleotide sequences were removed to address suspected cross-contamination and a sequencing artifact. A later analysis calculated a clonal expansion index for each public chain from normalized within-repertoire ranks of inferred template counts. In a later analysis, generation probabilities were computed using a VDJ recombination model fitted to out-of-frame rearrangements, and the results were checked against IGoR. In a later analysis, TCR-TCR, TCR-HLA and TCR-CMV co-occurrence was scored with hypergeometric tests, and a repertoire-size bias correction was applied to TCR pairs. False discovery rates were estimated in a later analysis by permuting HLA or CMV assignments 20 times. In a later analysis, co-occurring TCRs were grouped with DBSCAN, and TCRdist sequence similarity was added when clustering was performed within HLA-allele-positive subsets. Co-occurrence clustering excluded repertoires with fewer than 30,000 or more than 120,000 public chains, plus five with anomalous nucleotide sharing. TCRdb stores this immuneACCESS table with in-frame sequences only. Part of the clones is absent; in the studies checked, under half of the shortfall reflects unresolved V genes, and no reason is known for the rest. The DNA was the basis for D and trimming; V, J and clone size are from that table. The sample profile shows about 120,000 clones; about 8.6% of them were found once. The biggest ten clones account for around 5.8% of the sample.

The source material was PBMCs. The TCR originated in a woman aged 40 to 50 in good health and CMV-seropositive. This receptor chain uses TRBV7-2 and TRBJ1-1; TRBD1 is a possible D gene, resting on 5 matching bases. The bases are TGTGCCAGCAGTTCGGGACTTACGAACACTGAAGCTTTCTTT. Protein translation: CASSSGLTNTEAFF. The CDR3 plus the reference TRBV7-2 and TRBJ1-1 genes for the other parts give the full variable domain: GAGVSQSPSNKVTEKGKDVELRCDPISGHTALYWYRQSLGQGLEFLIYFQGNSAPDKSGLPSDRFSAERTGGSVSTLTIQRTQQEDSAVYLCASSSGLTNTEAFFGQGTRLTVV.